These T cell receptor beta chains were read from a single sample in a study of blood T cell repertoires in COVID-19. The data were produced by immunoSEQ multiplex PCR, yet TCRdb's version contains in-frame clones alone and is incomplete. The sample has 150,000 to 200,000 clones, roughly 79% seen once. Material for sequencing was peripheral blood. These receptors all stem from a woman aged 80 or over with COVID-19, enrolled during active disease. The CDR3 runs from the conserved cysteine through the conserved F or W. The order of the fields is D gene, J gene, V gene, clone size, CDR3 protein, CDR3 DNA. A D gene is named only where the DNA matches it firmly. A clone size is listed for some rows: how often the clone was seen (once, few, many), or a class if it is expanded.

TRBD1 | TRBJ2-7 | TRBV2 | . | CASSAGQGNYEQYF | TGTGCCAGCAGCGCGGGACAGGGGAACTACGAGCAGTACTTC
TRBD1 | TRBJ1-1 | TRBV15 | . | CATSWTGNTEAFF | TGTGCCACCAGCTGGACAGGGAACACTGAAGCTTTCTTT
. | TRBJ2-2 | TRBV4-1 | . | CASSQGQVNTGELFF | TGCGCCAGCAGCCAAGGACAGGTTAACACCGGGGAGCTGTTTTTT
. | TRBJ1-3 | TRBV18 | few | CASSPSDGGGTIYF | TGTGCCAGCTCACCGTCGGACGGTGGAGGAACCATATATTTT
. | TRBJ1-2 | TRBV28 | few | CASSLNTYGYTF | TGTGCCAGCAGTTTAAACACCTATGGCTACACCTTC
. | TRBJ1-2 | TRBV19 | . | CASRKMGGYGYTF | TGTGCCAGTAGGAAAATGGGAGGATATGGCTACACCTTC
TRBD2 | TRBJ2-3 | TRBV10-3 | once | CAISVTGGTDTQYF | TGTGCCATCAGTGTAACGGGAGGTACAGATACGCAGTATTTT
. | TRBJ2-2 | TRBV7-6 | . | CASSLSSQANTGELFF | TGTGCCAGCAGCTTATCCTCTCAGGCGAACACCGGGGAGCTGTTTTTT
. | TRBJ2-3 | TRBV4-1 | . | CASSQEVALYTQYF | TGCGCCAGCAGCCAAGAGGTAGCCCTCTATACGCAGTATTTT
TRBD1 | TRBJ1-6 | TRBV19 | . | CASRPRQGWNSPLHF | TGTGCCAGTAGGCCGAGACAGGGATGGAATTCACCCCTCCACTTT
. | TRBJ1-4 | TRBV7-6 | . | CASSLTLPGQGNEKLFF | TGTGCCAGCAGCTTAACCCTGCCAGGGCAGGGCAATGAAAAACTGTTTTTT
TRBD1 | TRBJ1-2 | TRBV7-2 | . | CASSRDSYGYTF | TGTGCCAGCTCTCGGGACAGCTATGGCTACACCTTC
TRBD1 | TRBJ2-2 | TRBV5-1 | once | CASSFYRGKTGELFF | TGCGCCAGCAGCTTTTACAGGGGGAAAACCGGGGAGCTGTTTTTT
. | TRBJ2-5 | TRBV19 | . | CASRNPSGTPQETQYF | TGTGCCAGTAGGAACCCGTCCGGGACACCCCAAGAGACCCAGTACTTC
TRBD2 | TRBJ2-7 | TRBV7-8 | . | CASSQVIPGLAGPIYF | TGTGCCAGCAGCCAAGTCATTCCGGGACTAGCGGGGCCGATTTACTTC
. | TRBJ1-6 | TRBV18 | . | CASSLQGGDSPLHF | TGTGCCAGCTCACTACAGGGCGGTGATTCACCCCTCCACTTT
TRBD2 | TRBJ2-1 | TRBV6-2/TRBV6-3 | few | CASSYSTGGSYNEQFF | TGTGCCAGCAGTTACTCGACGGGAGGCTCCTACAATGAGCAGTTCTTC
. | TRBJ1-2 | TRBV6-5 | . | CASSYGGENYGYTF | TGTGCCAGCAGTTACGGGGGGGAAAACTATGGCTACACCTTC
. | TRBJ1-1 | TRBV12-3/TRBV12-4 | . | CASNGNTEAFF | TGTGCCAGCAACGGGAACACTGAAGCTTTCTTT
. | TRBJ1-2 | TRBV9 | . | CASSVGGRAHYGYTF | TGTGCCAGCAGCGTAGGCGGCAGGGCGCACTATGGCTACACCTTC
TRBD2 | TRBJ2-5 | TRBV4-2 | many | CASSQTSGGGETQYF | TGTGCCAGCAGCCAAACTAGCGGGGGTGGGGAGACCCAGTACTTC
. | TRBJ2-5 | TRBV11-3 | . | CASSLQETQYF | TGTGCCAGCAGCCTCCAAGAGACCCAGTACTTC
. | TRBJ1-1 | TRBV29-1 | . | CSVEPPGRAFF | TGCAGCGTTGAACCCCCGGGGAGAGCTTTCTTT
. | TRBJ1-4 | TRBV27 | . | CASSLAGNLGKLFF | TGTGCCAGCAGTTTGGCAGGGAACCTTGGAAAACTGTTTTTT
. | TRBJ1-4 | TRBV29-1 | . | CSVGTRRGTREKLFF | TGCAGCGTTGGGACCCGGCGGGGGACGCGGGAAAAACTGTTTTTT
. | TRBJ1-6 | TRBV11-2 | . | CASSWGRGISYNSPLHF | TGTGCCAGCAGCTGGGGTAGGGGGATCTCCTATAATTCACCCCTCCACTTT
. | TRBJ1-1 | TRBV7-9 | once | CASSFQQGLGTEAFF | TGTGCCAGCAGCTTTCAGCAGGGATTAGGCACTGAAGCTTTCTTT
. | TRBJ2-5 | TRBV7-9 | once | CASSLAGGETQYF | TGTGCCAGCAGCTTAGCTGGGGGGGAGACCCAGTACTTC
TRBD2 | TRBJ2-1 | TRBV3-1/TRBV3-2 | . | CASSQAGRGKYNEQFF | TGTGCCAGCAGCCAAGCGGGGCGGGGGAAGTACAATGAGCAGTTCTTC
TRBD2 | TRBJ2-5 | TRBV28 | . | CASSFQTGGRGETQYF | TGTGCCAGCAGTTTTCAGACGGGAGGGCGTGGTGAGACCCAGTACTTC
. | TRBJ1-5 | TRBV9 | . | CASSPRTVALFNQPQHF | TGTGCCAGCAGCCCTCGGACTGTCGCGTTGTTCAATCAGCCCCAGCATTTT
TRBD1 | TRBJ2-2 | TRBV18 | . | CASSSGTGGRRTGELFF | TGTGCCAGCTCGTCCGGGACAGGGGGTCGGCGCACCGGGGAGCTGTTTTTT
. | TRBJ1-4 | TRBV18 | . | CASSPVGTPRTTNEKLFF | TGTGCCAGCTCACCAGTCGGGACACCCAGAACAACTAATGAAAAACTGTTTTTT
TRBD2 | TRBJ2-1 | TRBV2 | . | CASRRTSGGENNEQFF | TGTGCCAGCAGGAGGACTAGCGGGGGGGAAAACAATGAGCAGTTCTTC
TRBD2 | TRBJ2-7 | TRBV10-3 | . | CAISESSGGAYEQYF | TGTGCCATCAGTGAGAGTAGCGGGGGGGCCTACGAGCAGTACTTC
TRBD2 | TRBJ2-1 | TRBV4-2 | few | CASSFSGGNDEQFF | TGTGCCAGCAGCTTTAGCGGGGGGAATGATGAGCAGTTCTTC
. | TRBJ2-3 | TRBV27 | . | CASSLRGWFTDTQYF | TGTGCCAGCAGTTTAAGGGGTTGGTTCACAGATACGCAGTATTTT
TRBD1 | TRBJ1-1 | TRBV5-5 | . | CASSFRGTGGTRGTEAFF | TGTGCCAGCAGCTTTCGGGGAACAGGGGGCACTAGGGGCACTGAAGCTTTCTTT
. | TRBJ2-7 | TRBV6-5 | . | CASSYSPREMTYEQYF | TGTGCCAGCAGTTACTCTCCCCGGGAAATGACCTACGAGCAGTACTTC
TRBD1 | TRBJ2-7 | TRBV7-8 | once | CASSSMGQGYGQYF | TGTGCCAGCAGCTCCATGGGACAGGGCTATGGGCAGTACTTC
. | TRBJ1-2 | TRBV5-1 | . | CASSLAATGRASGYTF | TGCGCCAGCAGCTTGGCCGCCACTGGCAGGGCCTCTGGCTACACCTTC
. | TRBJ1-1 | TRBV5-1 | . | CASSLSDGASEAFF | TGCGCCAGCAGCTTGTCCGACGGAGCAAGTGAAGCTTTCTTT
. | TRBJ1-1 | TRBV7-8 | . | CASSLARVYRRAEAFF | TGTGCCAGCAGCTTAGCGAGGGTCTACAGAAGGGCTGAAGCTTTCTTT
. | TRBJ1-2 | TRBV5-6 | . | CASSLGVDYGYTF | TGTGCCAGCAGCTTAGGGGTGGACTATGGCTACACCTTC
TRBD2 | TRBJ2-1 | TRBV2 | . | CASRVTSGLYNEQFF | TGTGCCAGCAGGGTGACTAGCGGGTTGTACAATGAGCAGTTCTTC
. | TRBJ1-1 | TRBV5-5 | once | CASSTAGGRMNTEAFF | TGTGCCAGCAGCACGGCCGGGGGGCGGATGAACACTGAAGCTTTCTTT